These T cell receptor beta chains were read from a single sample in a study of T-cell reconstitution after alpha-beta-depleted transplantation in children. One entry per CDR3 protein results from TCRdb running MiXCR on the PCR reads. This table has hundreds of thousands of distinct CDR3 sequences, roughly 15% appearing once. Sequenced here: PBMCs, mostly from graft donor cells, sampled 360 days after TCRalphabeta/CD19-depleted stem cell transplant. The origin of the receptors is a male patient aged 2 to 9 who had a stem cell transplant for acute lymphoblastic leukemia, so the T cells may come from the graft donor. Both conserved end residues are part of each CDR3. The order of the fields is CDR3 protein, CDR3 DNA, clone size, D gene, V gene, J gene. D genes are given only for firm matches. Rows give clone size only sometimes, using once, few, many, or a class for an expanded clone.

CDR3 protein: CASSETGLLPTSTDTQYF; CDR3 DNA: TGTGCCAGCAGTGAGACGGGACTTCTTCCAACTAGCACAGATACGCAGTATTTT; clone size: NA; D gene: NA; V gene: TRBV2; J gene: TRBJ2-3
CDR3 protein: CASSVVGGPADTQYF; CDR3 DNA: TGTGCCAGCAGCGTAGTAGGCGGGCCGGCAGATACGCAGTATTTT; clone size: few; D gene: NA; V gene: TRBV9; J gene: TRBJ2-3
CDR3 protein: CASRKPSAEQYF; CDR3 DNA: TGTGCCAGCCGGAAGCCATCGGCCGAGCAGTACTTC; clone size: many; D gene: NA; V gene: TRBV6-2/TRBV6-3; J gene: TRBJ2-7
CDR3 protein: CASTRVRTGGNGYTF; CDR3 DNA: TGTGCCAGCACCCGGGTCCGGACAGGGGGCAATGGCTACACCTTC; clone size: NA; D gene: TRBD1; V gene: TRBV7-9; J gene: TRBJ1-2
CDR3 protein: CAISESGAYEQYF; CDR3 DNA: TGTGCCATCAGTGAGTCGGGGGCCTACGAGCAGTACTTC; clone size: many; D gene: NA; V gene: TRBV10-3; J gene: TRBJ2-7
CDR3 protein: CASSAGGRVSSTDTQYF; CDR3 DNA: TGTGCCAGCAGCGCTGGGGGGAGGGTTTCCTCCACAGATACGCAGTATTTT; clone size: many; D gene: TRBD2; V gene: TRBV12-3/TRBV12-4; J gene: TRBJ2-3
CDR3 protein: CASSQDRLLAGGPHDEQYF; CDR3 DNA: TGCGCCAGCAGCCAAGATCGGCTCCTAGCGGGAGGGCCTCACGACGAGCAGTACTTC; clone size: NA; D gene: TRBD2; V gene: TRBV4-3; J gene: TRBJ2-7
CDR3 protein: CASILGGANYGYTF; CDR3 DNA: TGTGCCAGCATCCTGGGGGGAGCTAACTATGGCTACACCTTC; clone size: NA; D gene: NA; V gene: TRBV12-3/TRBV12-4; J gene: TRBJ1-2
CDR3 protein: CASSPFPSGSAKNIQYF; CDR3 DNA: TGTGCCAGCAGCCCCTTCCCTAGCGGGAGCGCCAAAAACATTCAGTACTTC; clone size: few; D gene: TRBD2; V gene: TRBV7-9; J gene: TRBJ2-4
CDR3 protein: CAISEDRYTEAFF; CDR3 DNA: TGTGCCATCAGTGAGGACCGTTACACTGAAGCTTTCTTT; clone size: many; D gene: NA; V gene: TRBV10-3; J gene: TRBJ1-1
CDR3 protein: CASSQGALRRDRSYEQYF; CDR3 DNA: TGCGCCAGCAGCCAAGGTGCCTTACGCCGGGACAGGTCCTACGAGCAGTACTTC; clone size: few; D gene: TRBD1; V gene: TRBV4-3; J gene: TRBJ2-7
CDR3 protein: CSVEQGVLLEQFF; CDR3 DNA: TGCAGCGTTGAACAAGGGGTACTCCTTGAGCAGTTCTTC; clone size: few; D gene: NA; V gene: TRBV29-1; J gene: TRBJ2-1
CDR3 protein: CASSPPSGRGRDTQYF; CDR3 DNA: TGTGCCAGCAGCCCTCCTAGCGGGAGGGGGAGAGATACGCAGTATTTT; clone size: NA; D gene: TRBD2; V gene: TRBV5-4; J gene: TRBJ2-3
CDR3 protein: CASRLITDTQYF; CDR3 DNA: TGTGCCAGCAGATTGATCACAGATACGCAGTATTTT; clone size: few; D gene: NA; V gene: TRBV7-9; J gene: TRBJ2-3
CDR3 protein: CASSVTGTSGLNEQFF; CDR3 DNA: TGTGCCAGCAGCGTAACCGGGACTAGCGGACTCAATGAGCAGTTCTTC; clone size: few; D gene: TRBD2; V gene: TRBV9; J gene: TRBJ2-1
CDR3 protein: CSAPGSWGTQYF; CDR3 DNA: TGCAGTGCTCCAGGGAGTTGGGGGACCCAGTACTTC; clone size: NA; D gene: NA; V gene: TRBV20-1; J gene: TRBJ2-5
CDR3 protein: CASSRPTRADTQYF; CDR3 DNA: TGCGCCAGCAGCCGCCCGACTAGAGCAGATACGCAGTATTTT; clone size: NA; D gene: NA; V gene: TRBV4-1; J gene: TRBJ2-3
CDR3 protein: CASSSHRGPTTEAFF; CDR3 DNA: TGTGCCAGCAGCTCGCACAGGGGGCCGACCACTGAAGCTTTCTTT; clone size: few; D gene: TRBD1; V gene: TRBV7-6; J gene: TRBJ1-1
CDR3 protein: CSVGNGPETIYF; CDR3 DNA: TGCAGCGTAGGAAACGGACCGGAGACCATATATTTT; clone size: many; D gene: NA; V gene: TRBV29-1; J gene: TRBJ1-3
CDR3 protein: CSALAAGIDNEQFF; CDR3 DNA: TGCAGTGCACTAGCGGCAGGAATTGACAATGAGCAGTTCTTC; clone size: few; D gene: TRBD2; V gene: TRBV20-1; J gene: TRBJ2-1
CDR3 protein: CATSIPTGLGSNEQFF; CDR3 DNA: TGTGCCACCAGCATCCCGACGGGACTAGGTTCCAATGAGCAGTTCTTC; clone size: few; D gene: TRBD2; V gene: TRBV15; J gene: TRBJ2-1
CDR3 protein: CAISERLVGGRSREQYF; CDR3 DNA: TGTGCCATCAGTGAACGACTGGTGGGGGGCCGATCCAGGGAGCAGTACTTC; clone size: few; D gene: NA; V gene: TRBV10-3; J gene: TRBJ2-7
CDR3 protein: CASSYTGPKETQYF; CDR3 DNA: TGTGCCAGCAGCTACACAGGGCCCAAAGAGACCCAGTACTTC; clone size: few; D gene: NA; V gene: TRBV5-4; J gene: TRBJ2-5
CDR3 protein: CSAQGPLDYGYTF; CDR3 DNA: TGCAGTGCGCAGGGGCCCCTAGACTATGGCTACACCTTC; clone size: NA; D gene: NA; V gene: TRBV20-1; J gene: TRBJ1-2
CDR3 protein: CASSHYALGRVNNEQFF; CDR3 DNA: TGTGCCAGCAGTCATTATGCGCTGGGTAGGGTCAACAATGAGCAGTTCTTC; clone size: NA; D gene: NA; V gene: TRBV28; J gene: TRBJ2-1
CDR3 protein: CASSLDPGWSDTQYF; CDR3 DNA: TGTGCCAGCAGTTTAGATCCGGGTTGGAGTGATACGCAGTATTTT; clone size: NA; D gene: NA; V gene: TRBV12-3/TRBV12-4; J gene: TRBJ2-3
CDR3 protein: CASSFFGQGKIEPQHF; CDR3 DNA: TGTGCCAGCAGTTTTTTCGGACAGGGGAAGATCGAGCCCCAGCATTTT; clone size: few; D gene: TRBD1; V gene: TRBV28; J gene: TRBJ1-5
CDR3 protein: CASSLDGFNEKLFF; CDR3 DNA: TGTGCCAGCAGCTTAGACGGCTTCAATGAAAAACTGTTTTTT; clone size: NA; D gene: NA; V gene: TRBV7-6; J gene: TRBJ1-4
CDR3 protein: CASSFPGVGKETQYF; CDR3 DNA: TGTGCCAGCAGTTTCCCAGGGGTCGGTAAAGAGACCCAGTACTTC; clone size: NA; D gene: NA; V gene: TRBV27; J gene: TRBJ2-5
CDR3 protein: CASSQEYGYYEQYF; CDR3 DNA: TGTGCCAGCAGCCAAGAATACGGGTACTACGAGCAGTACTTC; clone size: NA; D gene: NA; V gene: TRBV4-2; J gene: TRBJ2-7
CDR3 protein: CASSQVRGDYEQFF; CDR3 DNA: TGTGCCAGCAGCCAAGTACGGGGGGACTATGAGCAGTTCTTC; clone size: few; D gene: TRBD2; V gene: TRBV4-2; J gene: TRBJ2-1
CDR3 protein: CASSASGKANEQFF; CDR3 DNA: TGTGCCAGCAGTGCTAGCGGGAAGGCCAATGAGCAGTTCTTC; clone size: NA; D gene: TRBD2; V gene: TRBV27; J gene: TRBJ2-1
CDR3 protein: CASSARGTSGRPYTQYF; CDR3 DNA: TGTGCCAGCAGTGCCAGGGGGACTAGCGGGAGGCCGTATACGCAGTATTTT; clone size: NA; D gene: TRBD2; V gene: TRBV12-3/TRBV12-4; J gene: TRBJ2-3
CDR3 protein: CSARPGDRVSYEQYF; CDR3 DNA: TGCAGTGCTAGACCCGGAGACAGGGTCTCCTACGAGCAGTACTTC; clone size: NA; D gene: TRBD1; V gene: TRBV20-1; J gene: TRBJ2-7
CDR3 protein: CASSFPPRGNEQFF; CDR3 DNA: TGTGCCAGCAGCTTCCCACCCAGGGGGAATGAGCAGTTCTTC; clone size: NA; D gene: TRBD1; V gene: TRBV7-3; J gene: TRBJ2-1
CDR3 protein: CASSSGLAVLEQYF; CDR3 DNA: TGTGCCAGCAGTTCGGGACTAGCGGTCTTAGAGCAGTACTTC; clone size: NA; D gene: TRBD2; V gene: TRBV28; J gene: TRBJ2-7